In its sample, the clone carrying this T cell receptor (beta chain) was seen a few times. The V and J ends lost 6 bases and 6 bases, in that order; junction bases with no gene match: 10. The CDR3 consists of 14 residues. Germline V gene data show CDR1 as LGHDT and CDR2 as YNNKEL (reference sequence). In the original workflow: Amplification of reference gene primers provided the estimated nucleated cell counts. The protocol was immunoSEQ multiplex PCR, while the TCRdb copy is restricted to in-frame clones and leaves out a portion. D and trimming come from the DNA, and the V and J calls and clone size come from that table. The repertoire holds fewer than 250,000 clones, with 84% as singletons. The entry originates in a study of blood T cell repertoires in COVID-19. As for the study in general: Samples came from the United States, Italy and Spain, spanning acute and convalescent COVID-19. The analysed material was cDNA or gDNA that came from T cells, B-cell-depleted T cells, or PBMCs.

The V gene is TRBV3-1 (or the pseudogene TRBV3-2), the J gene TRBJ1-2; 7 nucleotides agree with TRBD1. The TCR comes from a man aged 50 to 59 with acute or convalescent COVID-19. The sample taken for sequencing was peripheral blood. The CDR3 DNA sequence: TGTGCCAGCAGACAACAGGGGCCCTGGGATGGCTACACCTTC. It translates to CASRQQGPWDGYTF.